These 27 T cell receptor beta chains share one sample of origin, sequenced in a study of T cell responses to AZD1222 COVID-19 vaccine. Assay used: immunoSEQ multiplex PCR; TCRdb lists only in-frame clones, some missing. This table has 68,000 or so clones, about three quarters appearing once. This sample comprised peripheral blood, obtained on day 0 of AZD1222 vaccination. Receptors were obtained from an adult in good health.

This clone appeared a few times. The CDR3 is CAWSVALGTYEQYF. The CDR3 DNA is TGTGCCTGGAGTGTTGCCCTGGGCACCTACGAGCAGTACTTC. The chain combines TRBV30 with TRBJ2-7; the D is unclear. The CDR3 is 14 residues long. Germline CDR1 is GTSNPN and CDR2 is SVGIG (reference sequence). Trimming shortened V by 0 bases and J by 2 bases, and 11 bases separated the two germline ends.

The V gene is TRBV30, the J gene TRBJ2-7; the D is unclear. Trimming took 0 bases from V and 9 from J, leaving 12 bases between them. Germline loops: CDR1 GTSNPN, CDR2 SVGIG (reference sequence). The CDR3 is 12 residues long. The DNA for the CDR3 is TGTGCCTGGAGTGTACCCCTCGGCGGGCAGTACTTC. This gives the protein CAWSVPLGGQYF.

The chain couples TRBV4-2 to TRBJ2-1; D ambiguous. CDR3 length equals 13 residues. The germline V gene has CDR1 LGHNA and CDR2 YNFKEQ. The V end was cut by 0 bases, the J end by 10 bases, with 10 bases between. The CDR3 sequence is CASSQDLQREQFF. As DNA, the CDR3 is TGTGCCAGCAGCCAAGATCTGCAGAGGGAGCAGTTCTTC.

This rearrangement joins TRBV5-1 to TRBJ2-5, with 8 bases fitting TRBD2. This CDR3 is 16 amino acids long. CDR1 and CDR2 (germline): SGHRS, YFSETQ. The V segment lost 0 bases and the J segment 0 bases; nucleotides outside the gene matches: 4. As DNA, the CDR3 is TGCGCCAGCAGCTTGGGGGCGGGGGGCCACCAAGAGACCCAGTACTTC. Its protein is CASSLGAGGHQETQYF.

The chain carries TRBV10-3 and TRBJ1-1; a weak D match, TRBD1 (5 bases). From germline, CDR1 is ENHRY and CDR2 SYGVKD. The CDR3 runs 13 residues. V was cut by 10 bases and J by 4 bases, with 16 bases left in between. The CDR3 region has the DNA TGTGCCAACTCCCAGGGCGCGAGCACTGAAGCTTTCTTT. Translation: CANSQGASTEAFF.

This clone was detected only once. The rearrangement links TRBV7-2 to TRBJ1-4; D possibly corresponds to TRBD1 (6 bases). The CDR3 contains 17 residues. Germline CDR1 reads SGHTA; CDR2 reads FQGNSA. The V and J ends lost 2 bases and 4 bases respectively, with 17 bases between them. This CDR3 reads CASSLPGRRGNNEKLFF. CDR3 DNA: TGTGCCAGCAGCTTACCCGGCCGGAGGGGGAATAATGAAAAACTGTTTTTT.

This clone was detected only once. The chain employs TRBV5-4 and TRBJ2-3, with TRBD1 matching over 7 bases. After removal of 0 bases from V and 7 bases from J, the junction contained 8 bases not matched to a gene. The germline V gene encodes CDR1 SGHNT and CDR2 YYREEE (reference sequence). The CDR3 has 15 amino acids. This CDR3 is CASSLDLNRGNTQYF. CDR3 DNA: TGTGCCAGCAGCTTGGACTTAAACAGGGGCAATACGCAGTATTTT.

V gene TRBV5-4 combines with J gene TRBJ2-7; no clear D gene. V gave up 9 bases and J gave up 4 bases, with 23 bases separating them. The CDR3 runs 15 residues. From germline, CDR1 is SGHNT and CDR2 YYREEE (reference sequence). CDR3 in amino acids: CATRTWRQGLYEQYF. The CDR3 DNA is TGTGCCACCAGAACGTGGCGGCAAGGTCTGTACGAGCAGTACTTC.

The CDR3 here is CASISRGNSNQPQHF. In DNA, the CDR3 is TGTGCCAGCATCAGCAGGGGAAATAGCAATCAGCCCCAGCATTTT. The chain employs TRBV6-5 and TRBJ1-5; D may be TRBD1 (6 bases). The V and J ends lost 7 bases and 0 bases respectively, with 13 bases between them. CDR3 size: 15 residues. Germline CDR1 reads MNHEY; CDR2 reads SVGAGI.

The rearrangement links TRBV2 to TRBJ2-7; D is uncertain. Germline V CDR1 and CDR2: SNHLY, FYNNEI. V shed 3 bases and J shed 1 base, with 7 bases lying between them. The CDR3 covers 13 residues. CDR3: CASSDLLSYEQYF. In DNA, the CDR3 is TGTGCCAGCAGTGATCTTTTATCCTACGAGCAGTACTTC.

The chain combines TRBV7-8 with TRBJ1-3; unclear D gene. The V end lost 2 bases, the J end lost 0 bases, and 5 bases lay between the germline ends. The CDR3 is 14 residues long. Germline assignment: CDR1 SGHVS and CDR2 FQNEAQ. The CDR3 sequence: CASSLSVSGNTIYF. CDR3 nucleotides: TGTGCCAGCAGCTTATCCGTCTCTGGAAACACCATATATTTT.

The CDR3 sequence: CASSATREGNYGYTF. CDR3 DNA sequence: TGTGCCAGCAGCGCAACCAGGGAGGGTAACTATGGCTACACCTTC. The chain joins TRBV13 to TRBJ1-2; D is possibly TRBD1 (5 bases). Germline V gene sequence: CDR1 PRHDT, CDR2 FYEKMQ (reference sequence). CDR3 size: 15 residues. V lost 5 bases and J 1 base, leaving 14 bases between the germline ends. The full variable domain, in which reference TRBV13 and TRBJ1-2 provide the parts outside the CDR3, is AAGVIQSPRHLIKEKRETATLKCYPIPRHDTVYWYQQGPGQDPQFLISFYEKMQSDKGSIPDRFSAQQFSDYHSELNMSSLELGDSALYFCASSATREGNYGYTFGSGTRLTVV.

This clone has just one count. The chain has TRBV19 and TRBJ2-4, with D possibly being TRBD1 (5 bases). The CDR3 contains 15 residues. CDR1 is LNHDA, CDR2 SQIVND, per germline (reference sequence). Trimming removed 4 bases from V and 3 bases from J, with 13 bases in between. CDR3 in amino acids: CASSNLDRNKNIQYF. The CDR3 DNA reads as TGTGCCAGTAGTAACCTCGACAGAAACAAAAACATTCAGTACTTC.

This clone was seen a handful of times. In nucleotides, the CDR3 is TGTGCCACCAGCAGAGATAGGACAGTGCAAGACACCTTC. Protein: CATSRDRTVQDTF. The V gene is TRBV15, the J gene TRBJ1-2; possibly TRBD1 for D (6 bases). Trimming shortened V by 0 bases and J by 12 bases, and 14 bases separated the two germline ends. Germline loops: CDR1 LNHNV, CDR2 YYDKDF (reference sequence). CDR3 length equals 13 residues.

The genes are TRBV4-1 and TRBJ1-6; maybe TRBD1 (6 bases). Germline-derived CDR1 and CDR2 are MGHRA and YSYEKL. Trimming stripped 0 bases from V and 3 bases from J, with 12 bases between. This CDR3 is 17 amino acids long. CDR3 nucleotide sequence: TGCGCCAGCAGCCAAGATTCACAGGGAAACTATAATTCACCCCTCCACTTT. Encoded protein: CASSQDSQGNYNSPLHF.

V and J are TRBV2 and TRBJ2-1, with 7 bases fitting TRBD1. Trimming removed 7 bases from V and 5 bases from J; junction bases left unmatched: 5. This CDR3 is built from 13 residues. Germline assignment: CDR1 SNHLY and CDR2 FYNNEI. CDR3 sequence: CASTRDRHNEQFF. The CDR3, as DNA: TGTGCCAGCACCAGGGACAGACACAATGAGCAGTTCTTC.

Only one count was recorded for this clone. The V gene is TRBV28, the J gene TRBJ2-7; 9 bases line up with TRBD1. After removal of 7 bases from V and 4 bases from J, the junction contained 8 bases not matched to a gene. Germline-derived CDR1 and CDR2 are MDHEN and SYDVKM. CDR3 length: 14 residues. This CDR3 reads CASKDRGTYYEQYF. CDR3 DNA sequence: TGTGCCAGCAAAGACAGGGGGACATATTACGAGCAGTACTTC.

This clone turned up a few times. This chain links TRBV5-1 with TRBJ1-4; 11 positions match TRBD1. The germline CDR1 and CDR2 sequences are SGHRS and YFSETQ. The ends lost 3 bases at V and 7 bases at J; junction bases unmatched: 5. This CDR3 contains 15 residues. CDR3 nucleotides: TGCGCCAGCAGCTATGGAGGGACAGGGGGTGAAAAACTGTTTTTT. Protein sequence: CASSYGGTGGEKLFF.

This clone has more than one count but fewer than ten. CDR3 in DNA: TGTGCCAGCTCACCGACAGGGGAGAACACTGAAGCTTTCTTT. Protein: CASSPTGENTEAFF. The J gene is TRBJ1-1, the V gene TRBV18; 8 bases align to TRBD1. This CDR3 spans 14 amino acids. Germline values: CDR1 KGHSH, CDR2 LQKENI. J gave up 1 base and V 3 bases, and 1 base lay outside the gene matches.

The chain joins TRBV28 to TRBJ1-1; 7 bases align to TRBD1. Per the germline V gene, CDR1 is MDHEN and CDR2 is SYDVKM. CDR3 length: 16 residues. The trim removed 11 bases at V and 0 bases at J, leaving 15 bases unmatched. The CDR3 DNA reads TGTGCCTCCCAAGGACCGGGACAGAAGATGAACACTGAAGCTTTCTTT. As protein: CASQGPGQKMNTEAFF.

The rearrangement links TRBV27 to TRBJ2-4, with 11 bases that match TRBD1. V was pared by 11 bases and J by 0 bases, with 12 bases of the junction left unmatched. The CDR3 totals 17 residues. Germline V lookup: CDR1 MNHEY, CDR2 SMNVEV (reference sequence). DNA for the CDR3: TGTGCCCTCGGGACAGGGGGTATAGATATAGCCAAAAACATTCAGTACTTC. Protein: CALGTGGIDIAKNIQYF.

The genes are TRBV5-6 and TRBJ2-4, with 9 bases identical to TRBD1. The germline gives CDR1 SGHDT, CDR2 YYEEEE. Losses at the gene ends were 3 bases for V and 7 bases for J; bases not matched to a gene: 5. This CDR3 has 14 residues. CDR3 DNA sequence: TGTGCCAGCAGCTCCGGACAGGGGACGAACATTCAGTACTTC. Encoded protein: CASSSGQGTNIQYF.

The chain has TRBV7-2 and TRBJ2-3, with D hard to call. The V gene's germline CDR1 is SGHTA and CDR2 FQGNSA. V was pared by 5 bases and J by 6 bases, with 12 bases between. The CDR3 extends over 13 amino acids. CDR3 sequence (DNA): TGTGCCAGCAGCCCACTCAAGTCGGATACGCAGTATTTT. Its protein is CASSPLKSDTQYF.

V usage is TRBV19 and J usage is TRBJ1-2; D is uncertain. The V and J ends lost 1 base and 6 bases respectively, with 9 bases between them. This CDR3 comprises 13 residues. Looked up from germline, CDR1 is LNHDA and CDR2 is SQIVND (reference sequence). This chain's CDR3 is CASSIGRVDGYTF. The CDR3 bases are TGTGCCAGTAGTATAGGAAGGGTGGATGGCTACACCTTC.

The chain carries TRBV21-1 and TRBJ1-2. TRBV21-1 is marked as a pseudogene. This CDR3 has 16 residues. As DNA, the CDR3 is TGTGCCAGCAGCATTGGGGGGCTCCTACCAAACTATGGCTACACCTTC. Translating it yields CASSIGGLLPNYGYTF.

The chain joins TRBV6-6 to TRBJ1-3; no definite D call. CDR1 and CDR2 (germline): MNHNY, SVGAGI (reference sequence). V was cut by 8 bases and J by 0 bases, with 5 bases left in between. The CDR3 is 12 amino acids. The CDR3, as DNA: TGTGCCAGCGCCCCCTCTGGAAACACCATATATTTT. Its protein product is CASAPSGNTIYF.

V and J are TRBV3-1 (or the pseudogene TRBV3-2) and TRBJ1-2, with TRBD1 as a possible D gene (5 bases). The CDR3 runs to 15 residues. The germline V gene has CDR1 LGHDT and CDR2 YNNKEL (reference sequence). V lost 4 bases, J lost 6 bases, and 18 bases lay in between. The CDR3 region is CASSPILGLSNGYTF. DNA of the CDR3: TGTGCCAGCAGCCCTATACTGGGGCTTTCTAATGGCTACACCTTC.